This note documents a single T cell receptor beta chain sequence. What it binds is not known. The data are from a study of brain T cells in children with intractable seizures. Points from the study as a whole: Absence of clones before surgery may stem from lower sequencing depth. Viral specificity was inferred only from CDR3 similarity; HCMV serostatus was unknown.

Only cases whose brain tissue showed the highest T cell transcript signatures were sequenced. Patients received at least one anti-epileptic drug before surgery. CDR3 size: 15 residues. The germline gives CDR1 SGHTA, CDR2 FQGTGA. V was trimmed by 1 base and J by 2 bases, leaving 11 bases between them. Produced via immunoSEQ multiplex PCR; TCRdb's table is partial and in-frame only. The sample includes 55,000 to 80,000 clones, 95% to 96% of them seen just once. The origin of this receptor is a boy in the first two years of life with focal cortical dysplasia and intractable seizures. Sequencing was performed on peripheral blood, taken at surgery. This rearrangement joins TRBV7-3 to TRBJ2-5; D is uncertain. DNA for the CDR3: TGTGCCAGCAGCTTAAACGGTTTGAGGCAAGAGACCCAGTACTTC. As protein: CASSLNGLRQETQYF.